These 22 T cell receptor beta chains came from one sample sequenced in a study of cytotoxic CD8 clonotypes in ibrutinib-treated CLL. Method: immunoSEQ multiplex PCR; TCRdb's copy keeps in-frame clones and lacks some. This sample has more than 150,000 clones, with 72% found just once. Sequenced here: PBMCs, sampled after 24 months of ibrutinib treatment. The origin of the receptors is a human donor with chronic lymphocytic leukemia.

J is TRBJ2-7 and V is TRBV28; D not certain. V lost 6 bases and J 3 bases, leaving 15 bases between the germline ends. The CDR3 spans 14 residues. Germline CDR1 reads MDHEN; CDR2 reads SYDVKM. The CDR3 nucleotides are TGTGCCAGCAGACCCTCCCGGGTCAGCTACGAGCAGTACTTC. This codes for CASRPSRVSYEQYF.

The CDR3 DNA sequence: TGTGCCACCAGCAGAGATGGGGGGACAACTTTCTACGAGCAGTACTTC. Amino acids: CATSRDGGTTFYEQYF. The rearrangement joins TRBV15 to TRBJ2-7, with D tentatively TRBD1 or TRBD2 (6 bases each). Germline V gene data show CDR1 as LNHNV and CDR2 as YYDKDF (reference sequence). Trimming took off 0 bases at V and 3 bases at J, with 15 bases between the two ends. The CDR3 extends over 16 amino acids.

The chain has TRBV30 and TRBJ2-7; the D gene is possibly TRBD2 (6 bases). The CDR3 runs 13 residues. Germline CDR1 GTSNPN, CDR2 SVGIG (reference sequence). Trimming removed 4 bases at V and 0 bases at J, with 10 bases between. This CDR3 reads CAWTSGGSYEQYF. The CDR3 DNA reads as TGTGCCTGGACCTCCGGGGGCTCCTACGAGCAGTACTTC.

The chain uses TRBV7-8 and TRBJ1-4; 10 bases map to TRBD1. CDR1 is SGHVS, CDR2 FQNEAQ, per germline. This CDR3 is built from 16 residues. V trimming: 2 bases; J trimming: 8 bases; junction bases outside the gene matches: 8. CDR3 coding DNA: TGTGCCAGCAGCTTAAGCCGGGACAGGGGTAGGGAAAAACTGTTTTTT. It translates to CASSLSRDRGREKLFF.

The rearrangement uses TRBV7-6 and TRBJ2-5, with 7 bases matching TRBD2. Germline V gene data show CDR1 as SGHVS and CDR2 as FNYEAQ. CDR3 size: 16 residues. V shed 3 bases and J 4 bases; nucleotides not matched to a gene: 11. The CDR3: CASSLGGSPVAETQYF. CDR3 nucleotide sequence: TGTGCCAGCAGCTTGGGCGGGAGCCCCGTTGCAGAGACCCAGTACTTC.

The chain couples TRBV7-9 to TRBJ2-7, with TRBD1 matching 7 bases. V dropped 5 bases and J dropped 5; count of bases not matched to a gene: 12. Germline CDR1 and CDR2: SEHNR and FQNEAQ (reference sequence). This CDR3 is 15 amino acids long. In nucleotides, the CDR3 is TGTGCCAGCAGCCCACGGACAGGAATGGTCGACGAGCAGTACTTC. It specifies CASSPRTGMVDEQYF.

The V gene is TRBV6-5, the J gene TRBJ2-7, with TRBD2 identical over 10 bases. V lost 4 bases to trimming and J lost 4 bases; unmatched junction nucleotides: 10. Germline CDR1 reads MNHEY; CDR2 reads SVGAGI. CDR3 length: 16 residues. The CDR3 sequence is CASSSFPSGSKYEQYF. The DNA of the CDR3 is TGTGCCAGCAGTTCTTTCCCTAGCGGGAGCAAGTACGAGCAGTACTTC.

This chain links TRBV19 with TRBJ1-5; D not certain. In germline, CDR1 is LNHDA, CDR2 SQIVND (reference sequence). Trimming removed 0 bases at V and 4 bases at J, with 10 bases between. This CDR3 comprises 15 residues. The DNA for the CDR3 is TGTGCCAGTAGTATAGAAGCCAGTAGAAATCAGCCCCAGCATTTT. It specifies CASSIEASRNQPQHF.

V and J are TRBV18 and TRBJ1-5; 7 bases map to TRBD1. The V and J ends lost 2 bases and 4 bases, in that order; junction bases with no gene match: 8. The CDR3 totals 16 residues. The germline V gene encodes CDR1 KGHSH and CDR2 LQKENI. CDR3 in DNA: TGTGCCAGCTCACCAAATCGGGACAGAGTGAATCAGCCCCAGCATTTT. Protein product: CASSPNRDRVNQPQHF.

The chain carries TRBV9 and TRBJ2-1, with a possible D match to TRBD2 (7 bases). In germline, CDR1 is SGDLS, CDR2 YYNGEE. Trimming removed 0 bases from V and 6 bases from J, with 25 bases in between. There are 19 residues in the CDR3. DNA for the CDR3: TGTGCCAGCAGCGTAGAAAATGTTGTCTGGGGGGGCTTGGGCAATGAGCAGTTCTTC. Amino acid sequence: CASSVENVVWGGLGNEQFF. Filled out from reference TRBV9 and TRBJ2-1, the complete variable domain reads DSGVTQTPKHLITATGQRVTLRCSPRSGDLSVYWYQQSLDQGLQFLIQYYNGEERAKGNILERFSAQQFPDLHSELNLSSLELGDSALYFCASSVENVVWGGLGNEQFFGPGTRLTVL.

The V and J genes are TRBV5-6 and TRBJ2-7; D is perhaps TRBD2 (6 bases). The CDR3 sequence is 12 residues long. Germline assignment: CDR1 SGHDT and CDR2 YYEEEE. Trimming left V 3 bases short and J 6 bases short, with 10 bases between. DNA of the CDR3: TGTGCCAGCAGCTCGCTAGCGCGCGAGCAGTACTTC. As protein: CASSSLAREQYF. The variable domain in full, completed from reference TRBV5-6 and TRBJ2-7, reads DAGVTQSPTHLIKTRGQQVTLRCSPKSGHDTVSWYQQALGQGPQFIFQYYEEEERQRGNFPDRFSGHQFPNYSSELNVNALLLGDSALYLCASSSLAREQYFGPGTRLTVT.

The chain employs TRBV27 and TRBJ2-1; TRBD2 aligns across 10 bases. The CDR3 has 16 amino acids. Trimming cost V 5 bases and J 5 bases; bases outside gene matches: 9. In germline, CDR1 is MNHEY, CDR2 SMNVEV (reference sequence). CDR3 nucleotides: TGTGCCAGCAGTGGGGACCTAGCGGGAGAGAACAATGAGCAGTTCTTC. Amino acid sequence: CASSGDLAGENNEQFF.

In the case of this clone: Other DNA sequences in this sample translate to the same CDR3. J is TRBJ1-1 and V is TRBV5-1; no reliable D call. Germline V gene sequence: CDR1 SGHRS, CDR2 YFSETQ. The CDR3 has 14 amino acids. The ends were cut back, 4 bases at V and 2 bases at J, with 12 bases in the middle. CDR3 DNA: TGCGCCAGCAGCCTAAGCGGCCCTAACACTGAAGCTTTCTTT. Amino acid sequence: CASSLSGPNTEAFF.

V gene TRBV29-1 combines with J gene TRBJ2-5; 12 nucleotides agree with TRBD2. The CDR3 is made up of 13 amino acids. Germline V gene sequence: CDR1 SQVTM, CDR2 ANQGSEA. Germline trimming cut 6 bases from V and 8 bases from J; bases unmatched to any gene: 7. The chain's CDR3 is CSVSPTSGRTQYF. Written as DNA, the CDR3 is TGCAGCGTCTCCCCGACTAGCGGGAGAACCCAGTACTTC.

For the CDR3, the DNA is TGTGCCAGCAGCCAAGATTGGTGGGGGCGTCGTGGCTACACCTTC. Its protein is CASSQDWWGRRGYTF. The rearrangement uses TRBV14 and TRBJ1-2; perhaps TRBD1 as D (6 bases). The CDR3 has 15 amino acids. Trimming pared 0 bases from V and 7 bases from J, leaving 15 bases between. Germline CDR1 reads SGHDN; CDR2 reads FVKESK.

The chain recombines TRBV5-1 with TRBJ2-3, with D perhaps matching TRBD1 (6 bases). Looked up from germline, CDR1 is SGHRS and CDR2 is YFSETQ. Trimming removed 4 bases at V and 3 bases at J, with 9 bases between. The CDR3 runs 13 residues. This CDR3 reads CASSIQGTDTQYF. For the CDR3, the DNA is TGCGCCAGCAGCATACAGGGAACAGATACGCAGTATTTT. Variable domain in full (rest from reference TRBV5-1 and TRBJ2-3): KAGVTQTPRYLIKTRGQQVTLSCSPISGHRSVSWYQQTPGQGLQFLFEYFSETQRNKGNFPGRFSGRQFSNSRSEMNVSTLELGDSALYLCASSIQGTDTQYFGPGTRLTVL.

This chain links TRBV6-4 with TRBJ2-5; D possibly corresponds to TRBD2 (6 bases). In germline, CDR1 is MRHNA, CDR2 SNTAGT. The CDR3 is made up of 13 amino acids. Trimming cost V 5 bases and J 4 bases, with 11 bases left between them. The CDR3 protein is CASSRESRETQYF. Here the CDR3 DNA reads TGTGCCAGCAGTCGGGAGTCGCGAGAGACCCAGTACTTC.

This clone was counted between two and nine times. CDR3 protein: CASSLQGAPDTQYF. In DNA, the CDR3 is TGTGCCAGCAGCTTACAGGGGGCCCCAGATACGCAGTATTTT. V usage is TRBV7-9 and J usage is TRBJ2-3; 8 nucleotides agree with TRBD1. The V segment lost 2 bases and the J segment 4 bases; nucleotides outside the gene matches: 2. Germline CDR1 is SEHNR and CDR2 is FQNEAQ (reference sequence). CDR3 length equals 14 residues.

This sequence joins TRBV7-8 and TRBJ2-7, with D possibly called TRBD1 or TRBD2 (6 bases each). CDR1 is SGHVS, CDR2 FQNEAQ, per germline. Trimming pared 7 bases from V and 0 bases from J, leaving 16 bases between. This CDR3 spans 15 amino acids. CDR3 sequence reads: CASNIRWGASYEQYF. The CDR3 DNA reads TGTGCCAGCAACATCAGATGGGGGGCCTCCTACGAGCAGTACTTC.

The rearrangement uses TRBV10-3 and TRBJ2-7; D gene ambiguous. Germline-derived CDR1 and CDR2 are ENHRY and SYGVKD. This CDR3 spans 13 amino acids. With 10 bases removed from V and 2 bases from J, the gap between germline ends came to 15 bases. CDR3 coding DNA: TGTGCCACCCGCCCTCCAGGAACCTACGAGCAGTACTTC. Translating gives CATRPPGTYEQYF.

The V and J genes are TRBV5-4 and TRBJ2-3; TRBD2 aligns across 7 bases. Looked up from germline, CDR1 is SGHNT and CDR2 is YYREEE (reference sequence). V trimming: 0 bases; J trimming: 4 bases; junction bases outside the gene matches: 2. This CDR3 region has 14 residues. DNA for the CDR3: TGTGCCAGCAGCTTGGGTACTAGCGCAGATACGCAGTATTTT. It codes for CASSLGTSADTQYF.

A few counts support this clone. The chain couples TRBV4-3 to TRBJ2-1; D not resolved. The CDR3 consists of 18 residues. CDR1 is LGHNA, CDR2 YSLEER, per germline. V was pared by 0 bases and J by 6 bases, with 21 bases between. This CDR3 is CASSQDSYVPGLSNEQFF. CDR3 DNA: TGCGCCAGCAGCCAAGATTCTTACGTTCCAGGCTTGAGCAATGAGCAGTTCTTC.